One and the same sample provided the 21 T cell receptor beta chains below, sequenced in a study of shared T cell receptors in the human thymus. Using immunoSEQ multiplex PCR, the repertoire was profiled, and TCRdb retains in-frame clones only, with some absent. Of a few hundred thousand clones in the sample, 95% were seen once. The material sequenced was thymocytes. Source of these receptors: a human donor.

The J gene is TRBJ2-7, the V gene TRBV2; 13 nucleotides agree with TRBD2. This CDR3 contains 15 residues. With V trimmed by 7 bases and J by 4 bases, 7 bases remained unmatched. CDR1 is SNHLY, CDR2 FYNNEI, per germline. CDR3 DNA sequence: TGTGCCAGCATCACCCGGGGACTAGCGGGGTACGAGCAGTACTTC. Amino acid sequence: CASITRGLAGYEQYF. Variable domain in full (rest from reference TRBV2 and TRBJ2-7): EPEVTQTPSHQVTQMGQEVILRCVPISNHLYFYWYRQILGQKVEFLVSFYNNEISEKSEIFDDQFSVERPDGSNFTLKIRSTKLEDSAMYFCASITRGLAGYEQYFGPGTRLTVT.

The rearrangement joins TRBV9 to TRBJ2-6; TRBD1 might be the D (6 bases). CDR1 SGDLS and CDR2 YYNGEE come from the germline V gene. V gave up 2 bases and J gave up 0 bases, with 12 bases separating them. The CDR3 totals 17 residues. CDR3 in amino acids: CASSVRDTSSGANVLTF. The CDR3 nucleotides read TGTGCCAGCAGCGTCCGGGACACAAGCTCTGGGGCCAACGTCCTGACTTTC.

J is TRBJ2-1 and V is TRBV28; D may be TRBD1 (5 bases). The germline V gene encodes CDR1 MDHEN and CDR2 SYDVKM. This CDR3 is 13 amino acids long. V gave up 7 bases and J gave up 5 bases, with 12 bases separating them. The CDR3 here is CASNQDTDNEQFF. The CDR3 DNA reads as TGTGCCAGCAACCAGGACACAGACAATGAGCAGTTCTTC.

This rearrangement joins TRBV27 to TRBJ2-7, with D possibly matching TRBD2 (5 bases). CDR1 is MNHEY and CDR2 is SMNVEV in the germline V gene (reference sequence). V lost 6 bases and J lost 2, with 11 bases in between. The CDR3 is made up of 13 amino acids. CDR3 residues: CASSHRGPYEQYF. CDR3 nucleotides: TGTGCCAGCAGCCATCGAGGGCCCTACGAGCAGTACTTC.

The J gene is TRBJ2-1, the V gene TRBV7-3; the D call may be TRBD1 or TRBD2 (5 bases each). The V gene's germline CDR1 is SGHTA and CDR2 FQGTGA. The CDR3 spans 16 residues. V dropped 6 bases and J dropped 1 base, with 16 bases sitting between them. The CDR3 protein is CASSSSGAPSYNEQFF. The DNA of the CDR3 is TGTGCCAGCAGTTCCTCCGGGGCGCCGTCCTACAATGAGCAGTTCTTC. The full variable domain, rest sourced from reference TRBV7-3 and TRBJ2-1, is GAGVSQTPSNKVTEKGKYVELRCDPISGHTALYWYRQSLGQGPEFLIYFQGTGAADDSGLPNDRFFAVRPEGSVSTLKIQRTERGDSAVYLCASSSSGAPSYNEQFFGPGTRLTVL.

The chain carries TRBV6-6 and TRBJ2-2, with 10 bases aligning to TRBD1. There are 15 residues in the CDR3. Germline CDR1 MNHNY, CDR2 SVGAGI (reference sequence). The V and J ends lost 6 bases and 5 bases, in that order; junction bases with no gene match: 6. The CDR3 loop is CASSNRDRGTGELFF. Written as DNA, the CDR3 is TGTGCCAGCAGCAACCGGGACAGGGGAACCGGGGAGCTGTTTTTT.

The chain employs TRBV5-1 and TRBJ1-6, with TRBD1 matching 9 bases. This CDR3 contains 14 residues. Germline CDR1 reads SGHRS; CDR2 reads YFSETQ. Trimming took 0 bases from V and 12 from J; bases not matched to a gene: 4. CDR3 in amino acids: CASSLGTGDIPLHF. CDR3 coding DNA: TGCGCCAGCAGCTTGGGGACAGGGGACATACCCCTCCACTTT.

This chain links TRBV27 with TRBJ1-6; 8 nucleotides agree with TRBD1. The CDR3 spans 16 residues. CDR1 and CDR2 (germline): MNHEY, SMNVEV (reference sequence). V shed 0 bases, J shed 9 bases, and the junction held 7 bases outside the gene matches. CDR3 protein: CASSLSGQVLISPLHF. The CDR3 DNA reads TGTGCCAGCAGTTTATCGGGACAGGTCCTCATTTCACCCCTCCACTTT.

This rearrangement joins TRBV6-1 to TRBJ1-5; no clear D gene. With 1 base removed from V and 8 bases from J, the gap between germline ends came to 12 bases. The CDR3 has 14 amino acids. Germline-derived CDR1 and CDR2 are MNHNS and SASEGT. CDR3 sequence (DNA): TGTGCCAGCAGTGAAGGGCAGGCCTCGAAGCCCCAGCATTTT. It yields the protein CASSEGQASKPQHF.

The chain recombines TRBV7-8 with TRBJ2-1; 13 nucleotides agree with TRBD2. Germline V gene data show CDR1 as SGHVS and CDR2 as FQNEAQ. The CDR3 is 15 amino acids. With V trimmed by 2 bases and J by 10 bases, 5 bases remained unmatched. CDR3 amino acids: CASSLSGLAGEEQFF. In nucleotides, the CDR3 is TGTGCCAGCAGCTTAAGCGGACTAGCGGGAGAAGAGCAGTTCTTC.

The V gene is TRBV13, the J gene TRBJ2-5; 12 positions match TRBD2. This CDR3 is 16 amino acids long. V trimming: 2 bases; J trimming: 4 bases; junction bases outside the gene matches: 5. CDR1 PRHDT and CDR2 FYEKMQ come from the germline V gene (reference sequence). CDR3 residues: CASSLFLAGGPETQYF. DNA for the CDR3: TGTGCCAGCAGCTTATTTCTAGCGGGAGGGCCAGAGACCCAGTACTTC.

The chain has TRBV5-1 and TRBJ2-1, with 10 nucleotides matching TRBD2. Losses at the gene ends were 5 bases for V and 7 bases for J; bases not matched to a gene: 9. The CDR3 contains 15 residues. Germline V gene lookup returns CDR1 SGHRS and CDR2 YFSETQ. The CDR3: CASSCGTSDENEQFF. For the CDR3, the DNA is TGCGCCAGCAGTTGCGGGACTAGCGATGAAAATGAGCAGTTCTTC.

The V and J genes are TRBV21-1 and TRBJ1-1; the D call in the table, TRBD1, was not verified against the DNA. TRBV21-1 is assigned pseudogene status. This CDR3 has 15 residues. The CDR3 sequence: CASTERQRQNTEAFF. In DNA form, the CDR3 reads TGTGCCAGCACCGAAAGACAGCGTCAGAACACTGAAGCTTTCTTT.

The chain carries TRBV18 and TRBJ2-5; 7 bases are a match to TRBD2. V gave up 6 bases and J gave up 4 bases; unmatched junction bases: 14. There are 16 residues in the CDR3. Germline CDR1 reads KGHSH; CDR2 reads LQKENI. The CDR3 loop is CASSPSWAGEGETQYF. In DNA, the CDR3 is TGTGCCAGCTCGCCGTCTTGGGCGGGAGAAGGAGAGACCCAGTACTTC.

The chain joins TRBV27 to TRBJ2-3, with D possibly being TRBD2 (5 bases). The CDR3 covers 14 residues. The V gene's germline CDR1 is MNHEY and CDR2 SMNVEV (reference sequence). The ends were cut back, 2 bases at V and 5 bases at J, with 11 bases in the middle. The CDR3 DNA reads TGTGCCAGCAGTTTAAATTCGCGGGTAGATACGCAGTATTTT. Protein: CASSLNSRVDTQYF.

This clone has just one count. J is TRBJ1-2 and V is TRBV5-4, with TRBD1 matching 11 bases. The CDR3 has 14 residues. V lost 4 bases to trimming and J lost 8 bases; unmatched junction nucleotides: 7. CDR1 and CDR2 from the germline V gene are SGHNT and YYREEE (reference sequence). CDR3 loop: CASSPEGQGEGYTF. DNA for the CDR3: TGTGCCAGCAGCCCGGAGGGACAGGGGGAGGGCTACACCTTC.

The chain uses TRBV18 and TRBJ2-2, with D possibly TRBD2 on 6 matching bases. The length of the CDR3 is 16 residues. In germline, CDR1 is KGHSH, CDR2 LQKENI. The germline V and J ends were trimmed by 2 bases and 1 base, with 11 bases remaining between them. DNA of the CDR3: TGTGCCAGCTCACCATCCCGGACTAAGAACACCGGGGAGCTGTTTTTT. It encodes CASSPSRTKNTGELFF.

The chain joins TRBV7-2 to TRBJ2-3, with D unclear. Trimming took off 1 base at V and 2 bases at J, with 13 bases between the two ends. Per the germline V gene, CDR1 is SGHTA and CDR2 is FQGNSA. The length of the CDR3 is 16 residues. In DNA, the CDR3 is TGTGCCAGCAGCTTAGAATGGGGTCGGAACACAGATACGCAGTATTTT. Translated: CASSLEWGRNTDTQYF.

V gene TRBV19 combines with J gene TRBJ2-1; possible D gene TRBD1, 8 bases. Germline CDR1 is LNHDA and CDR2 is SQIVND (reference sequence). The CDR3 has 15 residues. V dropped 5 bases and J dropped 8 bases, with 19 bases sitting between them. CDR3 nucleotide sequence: TGTGCCAGTAGTCCCGACAGGGGAGGGGATGATGAGCAGTTCTTC. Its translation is CASSPDRGGDDEQFF.

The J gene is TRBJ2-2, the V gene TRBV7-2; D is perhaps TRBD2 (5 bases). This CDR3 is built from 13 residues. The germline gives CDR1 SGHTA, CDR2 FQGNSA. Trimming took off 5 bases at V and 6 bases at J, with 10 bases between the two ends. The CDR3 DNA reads TGTGCCAGCAGCGGACGGACTTCCGGGGAGCTGTTTTTT. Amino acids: CASSGRTSGELFF. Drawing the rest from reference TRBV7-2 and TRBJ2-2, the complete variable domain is GAGVSQSPSNKVTEKGKDVELRCDPISGHTALYWYRQSLGQGLEFLIYFQGNSAPDKSGLPSDRFSAERTGGSVSTLTIQRTQQEDSAVYLCASSGRTSGELFFGEGSRLTVL.

CDR3 amino acids: CASRRDSYNEQFF. CDR3 in DNA: TGCGCCAGCAGACGCGATTCCTACAATGAGCAGTTCTTC. The chain uses TRBV5-1 and TRBJ2-1; D is unclear. Trimming pared 5 bases from V and 1 base from J, leaving 7 bases between. The V gene's germline CDR1 is SGHRS and CDR2 YFSETQ. The CDR3 is 13 residues long.